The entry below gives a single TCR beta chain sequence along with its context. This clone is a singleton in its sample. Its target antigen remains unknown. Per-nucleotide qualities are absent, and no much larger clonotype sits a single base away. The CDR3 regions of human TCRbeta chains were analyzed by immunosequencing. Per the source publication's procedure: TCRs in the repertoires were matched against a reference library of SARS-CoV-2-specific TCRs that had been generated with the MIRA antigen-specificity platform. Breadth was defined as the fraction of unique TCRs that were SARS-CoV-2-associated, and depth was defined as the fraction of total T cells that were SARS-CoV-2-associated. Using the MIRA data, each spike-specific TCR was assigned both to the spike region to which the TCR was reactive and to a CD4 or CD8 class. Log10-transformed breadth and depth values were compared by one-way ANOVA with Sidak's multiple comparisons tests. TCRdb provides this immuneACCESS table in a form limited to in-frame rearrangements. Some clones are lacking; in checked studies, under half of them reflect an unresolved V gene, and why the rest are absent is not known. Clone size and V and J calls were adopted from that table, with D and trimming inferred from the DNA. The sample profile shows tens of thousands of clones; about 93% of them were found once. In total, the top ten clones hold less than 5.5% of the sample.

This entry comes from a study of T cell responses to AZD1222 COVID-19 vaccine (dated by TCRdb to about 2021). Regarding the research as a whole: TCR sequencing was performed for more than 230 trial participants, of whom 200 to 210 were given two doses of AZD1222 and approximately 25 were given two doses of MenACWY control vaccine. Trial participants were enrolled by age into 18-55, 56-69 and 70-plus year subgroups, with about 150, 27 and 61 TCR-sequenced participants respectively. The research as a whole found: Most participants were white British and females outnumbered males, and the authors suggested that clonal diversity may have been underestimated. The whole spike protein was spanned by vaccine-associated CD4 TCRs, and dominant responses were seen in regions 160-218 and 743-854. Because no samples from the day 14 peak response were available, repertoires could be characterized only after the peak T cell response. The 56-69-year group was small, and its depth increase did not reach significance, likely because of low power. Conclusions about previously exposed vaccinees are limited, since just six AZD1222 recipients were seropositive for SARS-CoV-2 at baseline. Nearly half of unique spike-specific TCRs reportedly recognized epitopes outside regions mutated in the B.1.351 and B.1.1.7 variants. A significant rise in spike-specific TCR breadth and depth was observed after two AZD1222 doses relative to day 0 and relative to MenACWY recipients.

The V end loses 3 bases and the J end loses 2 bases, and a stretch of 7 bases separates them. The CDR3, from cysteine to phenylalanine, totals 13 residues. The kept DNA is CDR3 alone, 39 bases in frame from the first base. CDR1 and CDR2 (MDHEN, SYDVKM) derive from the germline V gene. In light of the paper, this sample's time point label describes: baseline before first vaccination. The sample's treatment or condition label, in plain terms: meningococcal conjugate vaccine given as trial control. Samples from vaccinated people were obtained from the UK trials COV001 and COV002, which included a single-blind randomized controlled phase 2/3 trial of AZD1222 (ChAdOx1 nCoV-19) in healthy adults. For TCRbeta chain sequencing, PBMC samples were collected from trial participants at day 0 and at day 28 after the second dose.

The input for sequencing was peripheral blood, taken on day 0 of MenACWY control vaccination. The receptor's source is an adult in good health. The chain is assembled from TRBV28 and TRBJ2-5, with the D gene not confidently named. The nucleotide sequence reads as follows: TGTGCCAGCAGTTTTGGCCCGCAAGAGACCCAGTACTTC. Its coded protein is CASSFGPQETQYF.